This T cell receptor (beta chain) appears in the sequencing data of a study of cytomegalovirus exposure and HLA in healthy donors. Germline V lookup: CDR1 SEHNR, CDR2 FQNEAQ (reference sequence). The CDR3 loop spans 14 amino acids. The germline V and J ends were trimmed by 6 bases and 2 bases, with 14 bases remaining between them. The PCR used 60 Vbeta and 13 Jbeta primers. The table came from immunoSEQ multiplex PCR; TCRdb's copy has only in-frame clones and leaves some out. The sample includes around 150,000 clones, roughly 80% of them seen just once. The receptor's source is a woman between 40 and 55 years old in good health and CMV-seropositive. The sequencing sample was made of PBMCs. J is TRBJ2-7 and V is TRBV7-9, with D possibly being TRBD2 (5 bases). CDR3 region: CASSRGQAAYEQYF. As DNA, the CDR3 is TGTGCCAGCAGTCGAGGGCAGGCCGCCTACGAGCAGTACTTC. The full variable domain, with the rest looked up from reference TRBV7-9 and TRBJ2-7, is DTGVSQNPRHKITKRGQNVTFRCDPISEHNRLYWYRQTLGQGPEFLTYFQNEAQLEKSRLLSDRFSAERPKGSFSTLEIQRTEQGDSAMYLCASSRGQAAYEQYFGPGTRLTVT.